Following are 12 T cell receptor beta chains from one sample sequenced in a study of T cell repertoires in cytomegalovirus infection. No antigen has been identified for these receptors. Each CDR3 protein gets one entry after TCRdb re-called the reads with MiXCR. The sample shows fewer than 900,000 distinct CDR3 sequences, 25% to 35% of them seen only once. This sample comprised cultured CD8+ T cells from PBMCs, obtained from culture after CMV antigen stimulation. The receptors shown here come from a human donor in good health (CMV status not recorded). Some clones in this sample may be carry-over from other donors' samples.

The J gene is TRBJ2-3, the V gene TRBV7-3; D may correspond to TRBD1 or TRBD2 (5 bases each). The CDR3 totals 13 residues. The V end was cut by 6 bases, the J end by 3 bases, with 10 bases between. The germline gives CDR1 SGHTA, CDR2 FQGTGA. CDR3 amino acids: CASSRDGTDTQYF. CDR3 in DNA: TGTGCCAGCAGTCGGGACGGAACAGATACGCAGTATTTT.

The chain combines TRBV27 with TRBJ2-1, with TRBD2 identical over 7 bases. With 6 bases clipped from V and 6 bases from J, the junction kept 14 bases outside the gene matches. This CDR3 comprises 16 residues. CDR1 and CDR2 from the germline V gene are MNHEY and SMNVEV (reference sequence). The CDR3 nucleotides are TGTGCCAGCAGCCGAAGACCGGCTAGCGGAGTCAATGAGCAGTTCTTC. Translating it yields CASSRRPASGVNEQFF.

As regards this clonotype: One junction end does not reproduce the germline sequence, and a read error may be involved. This CDR3 is CASSYSQGADGYTF. The CDR3 DNA reads as TGTGCCAGCAGCTACTCACAGGGGGCGGATGGCTACACCTTC. The chain combines TRBV6-2 or TRBV6-3 with TRBJ1-2; 9 bases match TRBD1. Germline CDR1 and CDR2: MNHEY and SVGEGT. The CDR3 runs to 14 residues.

V and J are TRBV7-9 and TRBJ2-2; 9 bases fit TRBD1. This CDR3 region has 15 residues. CDR1 is SEHNR and CDR2 is FQNEAQ in the germline V gene (reference sequence). The V and J ends lost 5 bases and 1 base, in that order; junction bases with no gene match: 2. CDR3 DNA: TGTGCCAGCAGCGGGACAGGGAGGAACACCGGGGAGCTGTTTTTT. Encoded protein: CASSGTGRNTGELFF.

The chain couples TRBV4-2 to TRBJ2-2; D possibly uses TRBD1 or TRBD2 (6 bases each). V lost 4 bases and J lost 6, with 24 bases in between. The CDR3 extends over 18 amino acids. Germline V gene sequence: CDR1 LGHNA, CDR2 YNFKEQ. In DNA, the CDR3 is TGTGCCAGCAGCCCCTTACCCTCGGGGGCGCTTTCATCCGGGGAGCTGTTTTTT. It specifies CASSPLPSGALSSGELFF.

Many counts were recorded for this clonotype. J is TRBJ2-1 and V is TRBV6-1, with 10 bases fitting TRBD2. The CDR3 is made up of 14 amino acids. Germline CDR1 reads MNHNS; CDR2 reads SASEGT. V lost 5 bases and J lost 8; bases outside the gene matches: 6. The DNA for the CDR3 is TGTGCCAGCAGTTATAGCGGGGGGCCCGATGAGCAGTTCTTC. It yields the protein CASSYSGGPDEQFF.

This rearrangement joins TRBV29-1 to TRBJ2-3; 13 nucleotides agree with TRBD2. After removal of 4 bases from V and 4 bases from J, the junction contained 11 bases not matched to a gene. Germline CDR1 reads SQVTM; CDR2 reads ANQGSEA. The CDR3 runs to 17 residues. The CDR3 loop reads CSVVALAGGPRPDTQYF. For the CDR3, the DNA is TGCAGCGTTGTGGCACTAGCGGGGGGGCCCCGCCCAGATACGCAGTATTTT.

V is TRBV7-9 and J is TRBJ2-7; D uncertain. V lost 2 bases and J 4 bases, leaving 9 bases between the germline ends. The germline V gene has CDR1 SEHNR and CDR2 FQNEAQ (reference sequence). The length of the CDR3 is 13 residues. CDR3 region: CASSLRGVYEQYF. DNA for the CDR3: TGTGCCAGCAGCTTACGTGGGGTGTACGAGCAGTACTTC. Variable domain in full (rest from reference TRBV7-9 and TRBJ2-7): DTGVSQNPRHKITKRGQNVTFRCDPISEHNRLYWYRQTLGQGPEFLTYFQNEAQLEKSRLLSDRFSAERPKGSFSTLEIQRTEQGDSAMYLCASSLRGVYEQYFGPGTRLTVT.

The table lists this clonotype with many counts. The chain employs TRBV4-1 and TRBJ1-5; D is uncertain. This CDR3 is built from 15 residues. CDR1 is MGHRA and CDR2 is YSYEKL in the germline V gene. V lost 0 bases to trimming and J lost 5 bases, with 11 bases between them. CDR3 in amino acids: CASSQEGQNHQPQHF. The CDR3 DNA sequence: TGCGCCAGCAGCCAAGAAGGGCAGAACCATCAGCCCCAGCATTTT.

The chain has TRBV27 and TRBJ2-7, with D hard to call. The CDR3 contains 14 residues. Germline CDR1 MNHEY, CDR2 SMNVEV (reference sequence). V was clipped by 0 bases and J by 1 base, with 7 bases between them. The CDR3 region is CASSLSSGSYEQYV. CDR3 bases: TGTGCCAGCAGTTTATCATCCGGGTCCTACGAGCAGTACGTC.

This clonotype showed up just a few times. The CDR3 DNA is TGCAGCGTTGTAAGGGAGAGAACCGGGGAGCTGTTTTTT. Amino acid sequence: CSVVRERTGELFF. The V gene is TRBV29-1, the J gene TRBJ2-2; D perhaps matches TRBD2 (5 bases). CDR3 length: 13 residues. Germline V gene lookup returns CDR1 SQVTM and CDR2 ANQGSEA. V was pared by 4 bases and J by 5 bases, with 11 bases between.

This clonotype was picked up one time. The chain couples TRBV7-9 to TRBJ1-6; D uncertain. Trimming cost V 5 bases and J 1 base, with 18 bases left between them. The CDR3 has 18 amino acids. The germline V gene encodes CDR1 SEHNR and CDR2 FQNEAQ (reference sequence). The CDR3 nucleotides read TGTGCCAGCAGCACGACGGTGGTGGTTGGGTCCTATAATTCACCCCTCCACTTT. Its protein is CASSTTVVVGSYNSPLHF.